The text below deals with one TCR beta chain. V was pared by 1 base and J by 8 bases, with 20 bases between. CDR3 length equals 16 residues. Germline values: CDR1 SGHVS, CDR2 FQNEAQ. The data derive from a study of blood T cell repertoires in COVID-19. About the research overall: Samples representing acute and convalescent COVID-19 were sourced from the United States, Italy and Spain.

Assay used: immunoSEQ multiplex PCR; TCRdb lists only in-frame clones, some missing. The sample holds roughly 250,000 clones, 75% to 90% seen once. In assigning cohorts, the study relied on participant-reported clinical history. This TCR came from a woman aged 30 to 39 with acute COVID-19. The source material was PBMCs or T cells enriched from blood (not recorded which). The chain carries TRBV7-8 and TRBJ1-2; TRBD1 is a possible D gene (6 bases). CDR3 sequence: CASSLVVSVQGGGYTF. The CDR3 DNA follows: TGTGCCAGCAGCTTAGTTGTGTCTGTACAGGGCGGGGGCTACACCTTC.